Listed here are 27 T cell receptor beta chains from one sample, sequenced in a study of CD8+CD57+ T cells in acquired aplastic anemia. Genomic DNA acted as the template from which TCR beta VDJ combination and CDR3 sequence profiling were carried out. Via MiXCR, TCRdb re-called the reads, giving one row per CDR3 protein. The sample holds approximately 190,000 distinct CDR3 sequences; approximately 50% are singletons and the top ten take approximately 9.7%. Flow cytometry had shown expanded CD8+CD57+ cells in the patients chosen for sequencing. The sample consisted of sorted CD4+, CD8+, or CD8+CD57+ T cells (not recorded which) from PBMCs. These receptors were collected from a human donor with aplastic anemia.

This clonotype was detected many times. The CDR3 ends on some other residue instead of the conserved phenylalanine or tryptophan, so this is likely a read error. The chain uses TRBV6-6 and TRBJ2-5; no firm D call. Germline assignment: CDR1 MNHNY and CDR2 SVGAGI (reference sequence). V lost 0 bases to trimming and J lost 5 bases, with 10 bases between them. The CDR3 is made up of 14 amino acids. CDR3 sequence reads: CASSYSPAAETQYS. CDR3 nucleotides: TGTGCCAGCAGTTACTCCCCGGCTGCGGAGACCCAGTACTCC.

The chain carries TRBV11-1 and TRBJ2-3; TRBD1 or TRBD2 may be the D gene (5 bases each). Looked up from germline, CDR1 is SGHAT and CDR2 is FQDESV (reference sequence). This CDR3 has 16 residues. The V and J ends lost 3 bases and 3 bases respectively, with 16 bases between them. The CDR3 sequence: CASSFLPRGVTDTQYF. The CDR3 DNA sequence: TGTGCCAGCAGCTTCCTCCCTCGAGGGGTGACAGATACGCAGTATTTT. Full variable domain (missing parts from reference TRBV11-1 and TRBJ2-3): EAEVAQSPRYKITEKSQAVAFWCDPISGHATLYWYRQILGQGPELLVQFQDESVVDDSQLPKDRFSAERLKGVDSTLKIQPAELGDSAMYLCASSFLPRGVTDTQYFGPGTRLTVL.

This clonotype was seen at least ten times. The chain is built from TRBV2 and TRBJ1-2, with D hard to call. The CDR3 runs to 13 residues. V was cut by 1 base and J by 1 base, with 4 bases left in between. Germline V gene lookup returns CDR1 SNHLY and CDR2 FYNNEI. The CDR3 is CASSEGDNYGYTF. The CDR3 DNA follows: TGTGCCAGCAGTGAAGGGGATAACTATGGCTACACCTTC.

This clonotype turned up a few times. CDR3 sequence: CASSAGGSPLHF. The DNA for the CDR3 is TGTGCCAGCAGCGCTGGTGGCTCACCCCTCCACTTT. This rearrangement joins TRBV9 to TRBJ1-6; D unresolved. Germline V CDR1 and CDR2: SGDLS, YYNGEE. V lost 3 bases to trimming and J lost 10 bases, with 8 bases between them. The CDR3 length is 12 residues.

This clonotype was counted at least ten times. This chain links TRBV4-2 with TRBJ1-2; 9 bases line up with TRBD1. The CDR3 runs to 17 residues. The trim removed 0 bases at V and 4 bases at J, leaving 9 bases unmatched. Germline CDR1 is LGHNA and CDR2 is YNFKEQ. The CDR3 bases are TGTGCCAGCAGCCAAGAGTCGGGACAGGGACGAACCTATGGCTACACCTTC. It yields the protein CASSQESGQGRTYGYTF.

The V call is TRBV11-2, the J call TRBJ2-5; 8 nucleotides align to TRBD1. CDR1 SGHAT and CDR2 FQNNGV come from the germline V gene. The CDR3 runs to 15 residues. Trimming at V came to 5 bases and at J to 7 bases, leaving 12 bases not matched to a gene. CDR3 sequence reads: CASSPGTGGDGTQYF. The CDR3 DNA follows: TGTGCCAGCAGCCCAGGGACAGGAGGGGATGGGACCCAGTACTTC. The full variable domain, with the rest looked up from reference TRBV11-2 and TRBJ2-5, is EAGVAQSPRYKIIEKRQSVAFWCNPISGHATLYWYQQILGQGPKLLIQFQNNGVVDDSQLPKDRFSAERLKGVDSTLKIQPAKLEDSAVYLCASSPGTGGDGTQYFGPGTRLLVL.

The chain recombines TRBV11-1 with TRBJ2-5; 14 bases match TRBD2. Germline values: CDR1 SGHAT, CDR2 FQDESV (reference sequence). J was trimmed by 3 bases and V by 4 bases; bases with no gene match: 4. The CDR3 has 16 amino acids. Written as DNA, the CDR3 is TGTGCCAGCAGCTCCAAGACTAGCGGGGGGGAAGAGACCCAGTACTTC. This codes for CASSSKTSGGEETQYF.

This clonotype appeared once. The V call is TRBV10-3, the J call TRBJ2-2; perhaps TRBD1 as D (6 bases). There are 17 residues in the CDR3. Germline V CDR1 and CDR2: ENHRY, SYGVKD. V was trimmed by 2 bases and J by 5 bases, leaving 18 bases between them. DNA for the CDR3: TGTGCCATCAGTGAGCCAACACAGGGTCGAGGAACCGGGGAGCTGTTTTTT. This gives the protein CAISEPTQGRGTGELFF.

The CDR3 coding sequence is TGTGCCAGCAGCTCATTCAGGGTTATCCCCCGAGCAACCTCTGGAAACACCATATATTTT. Translating gives CASSSFRVIPRATSGNTIYF. The gene calls are TRBV7-1 and TRBJ1-3; a possible D gene is TRBD1 (5 bases). TRBV7-1 is annotated as an ORF whose role is uncertain. The CDR3 consists of 20 residues. Trimming cost V 2 bases and J 0 bases, with 23 bases left between them.

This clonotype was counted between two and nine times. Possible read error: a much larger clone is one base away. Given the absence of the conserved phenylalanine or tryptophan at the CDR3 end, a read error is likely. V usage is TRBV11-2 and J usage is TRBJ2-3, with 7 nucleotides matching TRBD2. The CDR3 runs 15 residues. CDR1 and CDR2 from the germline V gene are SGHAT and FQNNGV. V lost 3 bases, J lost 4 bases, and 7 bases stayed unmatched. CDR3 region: CASSFWRERSDTQYL. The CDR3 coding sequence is TGTGCCAGCAGCTTTTGGCGGGAGCGGTCAGATACGCAGTATCTT.

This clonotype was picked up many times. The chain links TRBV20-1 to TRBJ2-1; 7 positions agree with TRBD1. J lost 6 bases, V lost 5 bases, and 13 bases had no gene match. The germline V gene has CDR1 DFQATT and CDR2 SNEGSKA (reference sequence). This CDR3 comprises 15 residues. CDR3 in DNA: TGCAGTGCTTCCGGCCGACAGGGCATCCGCAATGAGCAGTTCTTC. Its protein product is CSASGRQGIRNEQFF.

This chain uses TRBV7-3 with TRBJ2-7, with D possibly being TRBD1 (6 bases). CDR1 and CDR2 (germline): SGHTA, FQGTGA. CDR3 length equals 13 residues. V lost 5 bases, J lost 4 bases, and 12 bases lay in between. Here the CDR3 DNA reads TGTGCCAGCAGCCCCACTCAGGGGTACGAGCAGTACTTC. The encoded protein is CASSPTQGYEQYF.

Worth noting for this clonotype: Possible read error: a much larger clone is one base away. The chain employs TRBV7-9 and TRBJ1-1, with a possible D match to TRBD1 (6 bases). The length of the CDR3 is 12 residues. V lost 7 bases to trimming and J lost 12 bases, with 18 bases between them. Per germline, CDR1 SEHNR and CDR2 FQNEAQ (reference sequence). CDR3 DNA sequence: TGTGCCAGCACCCCGTGGGGGGGGCTCACTTTCTTT. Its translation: CASTPWGGLTFF.

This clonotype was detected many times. The CDR3 sequence: CASSRNRIISYGYTF. The CDR3 DNA reads as TGTGCCAGCAGCCGAAACAGGATCATCAGCTATGGCTACACCTTC. The V gene is TRBV14, the J gene TRBJ1-2; D perhaps matches TRBD1 (5 bases). The length of the CDR3 is 15 residues. Trimming pared 4 bases from V and 4 bases from J, leaving 16 bases between. The germline gives CDR1 SGHDN, CDR2 FVKESK.

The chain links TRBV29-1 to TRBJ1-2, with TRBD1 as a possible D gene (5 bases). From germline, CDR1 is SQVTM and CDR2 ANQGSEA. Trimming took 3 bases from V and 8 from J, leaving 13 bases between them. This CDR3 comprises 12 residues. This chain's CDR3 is CSVEGQGNGYTF. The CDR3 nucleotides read TGCAGCGTTGAGGGGCAGGGTAACGGCTACACCTTC.

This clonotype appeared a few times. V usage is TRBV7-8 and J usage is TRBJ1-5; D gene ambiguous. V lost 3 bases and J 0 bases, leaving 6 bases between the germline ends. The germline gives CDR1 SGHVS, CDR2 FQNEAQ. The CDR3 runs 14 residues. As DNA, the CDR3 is TGTGCCAGCAGCTTTGGACCTAGCAATCAGCCCCAGCATTTT. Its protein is CASSFGPSNQPQHF.

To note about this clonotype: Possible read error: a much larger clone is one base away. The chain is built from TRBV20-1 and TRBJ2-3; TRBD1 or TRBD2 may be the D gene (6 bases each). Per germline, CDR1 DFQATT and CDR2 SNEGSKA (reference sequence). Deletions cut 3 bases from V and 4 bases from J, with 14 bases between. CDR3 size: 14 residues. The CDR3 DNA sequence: TGCAGTGCTAGGTGGGGGGCCAGCGCAGATACGCAGTATTTT. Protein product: CSARWGASADTQYF.

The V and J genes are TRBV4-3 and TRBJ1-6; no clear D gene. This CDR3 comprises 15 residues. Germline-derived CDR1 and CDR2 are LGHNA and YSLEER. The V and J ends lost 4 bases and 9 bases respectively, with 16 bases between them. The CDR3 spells CASSRTWDNLSPLHF. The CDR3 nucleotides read TGCGCCAGCAGCCGTACATGGGATAATCTTTCACCCCTCCACTTT.

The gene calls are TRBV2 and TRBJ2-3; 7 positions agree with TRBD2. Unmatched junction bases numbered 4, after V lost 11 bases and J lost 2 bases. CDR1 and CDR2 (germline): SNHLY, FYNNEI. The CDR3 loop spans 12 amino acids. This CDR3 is CAPRGVTDTQYF. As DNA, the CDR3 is TGTGCCCCCCGGGGGGTCACAGATACGCAGTATTTT.

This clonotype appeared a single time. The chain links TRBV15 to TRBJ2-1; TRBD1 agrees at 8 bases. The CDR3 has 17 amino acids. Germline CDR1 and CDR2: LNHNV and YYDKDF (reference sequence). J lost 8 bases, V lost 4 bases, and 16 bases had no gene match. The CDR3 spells CATSTTETRTGSYEQFF. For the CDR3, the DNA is TGTGCCACCAGCACAACGGAAACAAGGACAGGGAGTTATGAGCAGTTCTTC.

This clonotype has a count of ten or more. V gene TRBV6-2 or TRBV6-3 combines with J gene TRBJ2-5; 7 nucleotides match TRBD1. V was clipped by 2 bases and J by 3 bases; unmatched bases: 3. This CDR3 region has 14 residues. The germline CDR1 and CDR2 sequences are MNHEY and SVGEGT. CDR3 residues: CASSYTGTEETQYF. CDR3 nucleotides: TGTGCCAGCAGTTACACCGGGACAGAAGAGACCCAGTACTTC.

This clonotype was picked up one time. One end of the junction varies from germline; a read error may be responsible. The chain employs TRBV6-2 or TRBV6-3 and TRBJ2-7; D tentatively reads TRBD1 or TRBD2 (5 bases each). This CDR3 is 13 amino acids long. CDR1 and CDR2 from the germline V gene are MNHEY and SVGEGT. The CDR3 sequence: CANSYPRLGERYF. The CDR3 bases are TGTGCCAACAGTTACCCGAGATTGGGGGAGCGGTACTTC.

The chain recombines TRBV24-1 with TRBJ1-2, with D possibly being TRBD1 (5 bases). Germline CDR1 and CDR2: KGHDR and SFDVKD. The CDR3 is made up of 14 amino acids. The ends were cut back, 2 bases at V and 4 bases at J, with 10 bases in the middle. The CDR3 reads CATSDSTVAYGYTF. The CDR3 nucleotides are TGTGCCACCAGTGATTCGACAGTCGCCTATGGCTACACCTTC.

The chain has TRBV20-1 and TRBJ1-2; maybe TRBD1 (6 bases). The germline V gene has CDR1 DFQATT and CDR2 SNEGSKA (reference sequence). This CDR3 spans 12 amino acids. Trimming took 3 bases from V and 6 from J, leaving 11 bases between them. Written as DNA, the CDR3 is TGCAGTGCTAGTCACAGGACAGATGGCTACACCTTC. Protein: CSASHRTDGYTF.

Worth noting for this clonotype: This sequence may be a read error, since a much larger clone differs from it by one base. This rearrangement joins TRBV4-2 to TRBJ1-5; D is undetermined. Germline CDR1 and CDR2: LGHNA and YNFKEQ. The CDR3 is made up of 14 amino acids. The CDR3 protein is CASSQGIGDWPHHF. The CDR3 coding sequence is TGTGCCAGCAGCCAAGGGATCGGGGATTGGCCCCATCATTTT.

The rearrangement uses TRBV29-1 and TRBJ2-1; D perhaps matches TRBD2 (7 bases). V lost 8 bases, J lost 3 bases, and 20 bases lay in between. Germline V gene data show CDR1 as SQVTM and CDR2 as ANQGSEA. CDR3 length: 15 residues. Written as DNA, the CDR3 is TGCAGCACAGAGAAGGCGGGGGCCCTCTACAATGAGCAGTTCTTC. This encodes CSTEKAGALYNEQFF.

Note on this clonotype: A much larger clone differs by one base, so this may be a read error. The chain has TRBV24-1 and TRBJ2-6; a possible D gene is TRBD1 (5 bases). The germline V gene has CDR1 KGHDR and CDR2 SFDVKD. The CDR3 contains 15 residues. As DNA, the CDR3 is TGTGCCACCAGTCCAGACGGGTCTGGGGCCAACGTCCTGGCTTTC. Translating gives CATSPDGSGANVLAF.